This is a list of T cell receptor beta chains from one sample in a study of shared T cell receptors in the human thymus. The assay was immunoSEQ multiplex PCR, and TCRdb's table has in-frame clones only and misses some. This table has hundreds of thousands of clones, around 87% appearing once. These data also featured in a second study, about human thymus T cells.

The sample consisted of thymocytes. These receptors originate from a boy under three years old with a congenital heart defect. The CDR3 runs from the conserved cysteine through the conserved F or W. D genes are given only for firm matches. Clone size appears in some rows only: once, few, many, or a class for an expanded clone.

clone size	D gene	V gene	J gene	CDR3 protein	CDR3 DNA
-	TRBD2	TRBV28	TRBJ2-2	CASTLPGLAAPRSGELFF	TGTGCCAGCACCCTGCCGGGACTAGCGGCCCCGCGAAGCGGGGAGCTGTTTTTT
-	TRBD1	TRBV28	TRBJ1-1	CASSVDRAFEAFF	TGTGCCAGCAGTGTTGACAGGGCCTTTGAAGCTTTCTTT
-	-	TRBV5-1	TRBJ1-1	CASSLASKTSNTEAFF	TGCGCCAGCAGCTTGGCCTCAAAAACATCAAACACTGAAGCTTTCTTT
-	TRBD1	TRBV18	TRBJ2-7	CASSDITGQGAFNEQYF	TGTGCCAGCTCAGACATAACCGGACAGGGGGCCTTTAACGAGCAGTACTTC
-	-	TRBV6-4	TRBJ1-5	CASSDSKRGGDHGTYSNQPQHF	TGTGCCAGCAGTGACTCGAAAAGGGGGGGGGACCATGGAACTTATAGCAATCAGCCCCAGCATTTT
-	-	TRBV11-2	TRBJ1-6	CASSLDPPLSSYNSPLHF	TGTGCCAGCAGCTTAGACCCACCCTTGAGCTCCTATAATTCACCCCTCCACTTT
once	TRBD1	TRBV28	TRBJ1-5	CASSRPRQGIQPQHF	TGTGCCAGCAGTCGCCCGAGACAGGGGATTCAGCCCCAGCATTTT
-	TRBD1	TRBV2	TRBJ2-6	CASTKGQGVSGANVLTF	TGTGCCAGCACCAAGGGACAGGGGGTCTCTGGGGCCAACGTCCTGACTTTC
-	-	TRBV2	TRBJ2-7	CASSRTFSYEQYF	TGTGCCAGCAGTAGGACATTCTCCTACGAGCAGTACTTC
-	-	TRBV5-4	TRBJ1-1	CASSVGVRGEAFF	TGTGCCAGCAGCGTGGGGGTCAGGGGTGAAGCTTTCTTT
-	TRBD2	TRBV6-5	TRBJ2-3	CASTGERGGTDTQYF	TGTGCCAGCACGGGTGAGCGGGGAGGCACAGATACGCAGTATTTT
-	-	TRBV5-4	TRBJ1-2	CASSLLLRSYGYTF	TGTGCCAGCAGCTTGCTACTACGCTCCTATGGCTACACCTTC
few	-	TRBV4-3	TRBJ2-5	CASSQDGSPDLQETQYF	TGCGCCAGCAGCCAAGATGGGAGCCCAGATCTACAAGAGACCCAGTACTTC
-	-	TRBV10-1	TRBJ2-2	CASSAGTPTGELFF	TGCGCCAGCAGTGCCGGGACACCCACCGGGGAGCTGTTTTTT
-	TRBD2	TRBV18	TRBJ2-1	CASSPPGLAGGNEQFF	TGTGCCAGCTCACCACCGGGACTAGCGGGGGGGAATGAGCAGTTCTTC
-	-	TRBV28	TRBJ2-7	CASTTLRGQGWYEQYF	TGTGCCAGCACTACCCTCAGGGGTCAGGGCTGGTACGAGCAGTACTTC
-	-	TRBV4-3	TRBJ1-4	CASSQVQGEKLFF	TGCGCCAGCAGCCAAGTACAGGGCGAAAAACTGTTTTTT
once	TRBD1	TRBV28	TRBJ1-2	CASSFLGGTGGGYTF	TGTGCCAGCAGTTTCCTGGGGGGGACAGGGGGAGGCTACACCTTC
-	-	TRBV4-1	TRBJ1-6	CASSHRGASSYNSPLHF	TGCGCCAGCAGCCACCGGGGAGCAAGCTCCTATAATTCACCCCTCCACTTT
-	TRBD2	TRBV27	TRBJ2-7	CASSSRGGAAWTYEQYF	TGTGCCAGCAGCAGCCGGGGGGGGGCAGCTTGGACCTACGAGCAGTACTTC
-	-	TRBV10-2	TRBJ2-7	CASSESPRLVATYEQYF	TGCGCCAGCAGTGAATCCCCTCGACTAGTGGCCACCTACGAGCAGTACTTC
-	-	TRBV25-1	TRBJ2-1	CASSESEDAENEQFF	TGTGCCAGCAGTGAATCTGAGGATGCTGAGAATGAGCAGTTCTTC
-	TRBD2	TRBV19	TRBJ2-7	CASSNPSAGGTLDEQYF	TGTGCCAGTAGTAACCCCTCGGCGGGGGGTACGTTAGACGAGCAGTACTTC